This T cell receptor beta chain was recovered during a study of cytomegalovirus exposure and HLA in healthy donors. Study observations and caveats: For most TCR beta V segments, an earlier analysis put the productive rate at about 90% or about 30% of the time.

This clone was detected a few times. Its antigen is unknown. Trimming took 8 bases from V and 1 from J, leaving 17 bases between them. The CDR3 is 16 amino acids. Germline-derived CDR1 and CDR2 are SNHLY and FYNNEI. Primers for the PCR totalled 60 Vbeta and 13 Jbeta. TCRdb's copy holds only in-frame clones and misses some; the assay was immunoSEQ multiplex PCR. The sample contains about 120,000 clones, 80% of which appear only once. The sequenced sample was PBMCs. This receptor was identified in a man aged 50-59 years in good health and CMV-seronegative. The rearrangement joins TRBV2 to TRBJ1-4, with D possibly matching TRBD1 (5 bases). For the CDR3, the DNA is TGTGCCAGCGCTCGGGGGGGAGGTGGAACTAATGAAAAACTGTTTTTT. Translating it yields CASARGGGGTNEKLFF.